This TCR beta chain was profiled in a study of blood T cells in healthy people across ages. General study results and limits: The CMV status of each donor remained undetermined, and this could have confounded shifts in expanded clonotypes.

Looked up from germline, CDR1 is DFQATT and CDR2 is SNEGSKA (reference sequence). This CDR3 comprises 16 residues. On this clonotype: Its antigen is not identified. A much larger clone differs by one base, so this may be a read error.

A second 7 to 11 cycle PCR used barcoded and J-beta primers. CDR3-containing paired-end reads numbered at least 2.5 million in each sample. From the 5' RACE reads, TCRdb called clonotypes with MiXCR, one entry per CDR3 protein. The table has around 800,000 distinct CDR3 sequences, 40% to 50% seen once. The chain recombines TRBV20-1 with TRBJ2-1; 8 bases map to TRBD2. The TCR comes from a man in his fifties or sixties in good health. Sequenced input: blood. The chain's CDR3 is CSTRSLAGGGGNEQFF. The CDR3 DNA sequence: TGCAGTACTAGGTCCCTCGCGGGGGGCGGGGGGAATGAGCAGTTCTTC.